This TCR beta chain was documented in a study of neoadjuvant anti-PD-1 for oral cavity cancer. The study's findings and limits: With a few patients per group, TCR findings need larger cohorts.

Assay: immunoSEQ multiplex PCR; the TCRdb copy retains only in-frame clones and omits some. The sample has around 17,000 clones, 50% to 65% seen once; the top ten hold over 2%. V shed 1 base and J 3 bases; nucleotides not matched to a gene: 7. CDR1 is SGHDT, CDR2 YYEEEE, per germline. The CDR3 runs 16 residues. These oral cavity squamous cell carcinomas were HPV-negative and locally advanced. In regard to this clone: Its antigen is as yet unknown.

This TCR was sampled from a person aged 40 to 85 with oral cavity squamous cell carcinoma. The input for sequencing was PBMCs, taken before nivolumab (anti-PD-1) treatment. The rearrangement uses TRBV5-6 and TRBJ2-7; 10 nucleotides agree with TRBD1. The CDR3 loop is CASSLRVTGGIYEQYF. CDR3 DNA sequence: TGTGCCAGCAGCTTGCGAGTGACAGGGGGCATCTACGAGCAGTACTTC.